The T cell receptor beta chain under discussion was sequenced for a study of T cell responses to AZD1222 COVID-19 vaccine. Across the whole study: Second-dose intervals near 4 or 12 weeks were combined.

Germline loops: CDR1 SGDLS, CDR2 YYNGEE. The CDR3 has 15 residues. V lost 2 bases to trimming and J lost 6 bases; unmatched junction nucleotides: 7. On this clone itself: Antigen specificity is unknown.

Using immunoSEQ multiplex PCR, the repertoire was profiled, and TCRdb retains in-frame clones only, with some absent. The sample shows around 100,000 clones, around 90% of them seen only once. Overall study findings and caveats: The study sampled repertoires only after the peak T cell response. Donor demographics were predominantly white British with a female majority; clonal diversity may be underestimated.

This clonotype was sampled from an adult in good health. Sequencing was performed on peripheral blood, taken on day 0 of AZD1222 vaccination. The chain employs TRBV9 and TRBJ2-7; 11 bases line up with TRBD1. CDR3 sequence: CASSVAPGQGGEQYF. CDR3 in DNA: TGTGCCAGCAGCGTTGCCCCGGGACAGGGGGGCGAGCAGTACTTC.